This paragraph covers one T cell receptor beta chain sequence. Its antigen is not identified. The record originates from a study of T cell repertoires in cytomegalovirus infection. Across the study: Recently identified HLA-C-restricted CMV epitopes were used, and well-studied HLA-B-restricted CMV epitopes were used as well. It can be stated that public TCR beta signatures indicated CMV infection as well as a matching HLA type. Study conclusions and caveats: Identification of carriers of CMV plus the relevant HLA was achieved through cumulative public TCR beta family frequency. Ex vivo, HLA-C-restricted CMV-specific TCR beta clonotypes prevailed over the rest of the response.

Via MiXCR, TCRdb re-called the reads, giving one row per CDR3 protein. The sample shows about 330,000 distinct CDR3 sequences, 34% of them seen only once. Germline V gene sequence: CDR1 MNHEY, CDR2 SVGEGT. CDR3 length: 15 residues. J was trimmed by 6 bases and V by 4 bases; bases with no gene match: 7. The chain has TRBV6-2 or TRBV6-3 and TRBJ1-5, with 9 positions matching TRBD1. The TCR originated in a human donor in good health (CMV status not recorded). Some clones in this sample may be carry-over from other donors' samples. Sequencing was performed on cultured PBMCs, taken from culture after CMV antigen stimulation. The CDR3 DNA follows: TGTGCCAGCAGTTCACCGGGACAGGGAGCTCAGCCCCAGCATTTT. It specifies CASSSPGQGAQPQHF.